This entry features one T cell receptor (beta chain) sequence. TCRdb passed the 5' RACE reads through MiXCR, listing each CDR3 protein once. The profile shows about 170,000 distinct CDR3 sequences, 10% to 15% of them singletons. The data were taken from a study of T-cell memory formation after mild COVID-19. The sample was PBMCs or a T cell subset sorted from them (not recorded which). This TCR was sampled from a man between 18 and 29 years old who had mild COVID-19 (a few samples of this study predate the infection). Cell type and time point are not known.

In nucleotides, the CDR3 is TGTGCCAGCAGCTCCCCGACAGGGGGGGGGTATGGCTACACCTTC. Translated: CASSSPTGGGYGYTF. V usage is TRBV5-4 and J usage is TRBJ1-2; 9 bases match TRBD1. This CDR3 region has 15 residues. The junction had 8 bases not matched to a gene; V was cut back by 3 bases and J by 5 bases. Germline V gives CDR1 SGHNT, CDR2 YYREEE (reference sequence).